This T cell receptor (beta chain) came from a study of T cells in localized non-small cell lung cancer. With 4 bases clipped from V and 4 bases from J, the junction kept 6 bases outside the gene matches. Germline V gene lookup returns CDR1 SGHKS and CDR2 YYEKEE (reference sequence). The CDR3 spans 15 residues. Profiled with immunoSEQ multiplex PCR; TCRdb holds only in-frame clones, not every one. The table includes some 39,000 clones, 75% to 90% detected once. The rearrangement links TRBV5-5 to TRBJ2-1; 9 nucleotides align to TRBD2. The sample was peripheral blood mononuclear cells, taken before any cancer treatment. This TCR was recovered from a male donor older than 55 with stage II lung adenocarcinoma. CDR3 bases: TGTGCCAGCAGCCCAAGCGGACTAGCGTACAATGAGCAGTTCTTC. Protein: CASSPSGLAYNEQFF. The full variable domain, its missing parts supplied by reference TRBV5-5 and TRBJ2-1, is DAGVTQSPTHLIKTRGQQVTLRCSPISGHKSVSWYQQVLGQGPQFIFQYYEKEERGRGNFPDRFSARQFPNYSSELNVNALLLGDSALYLCASSPSGLAYNEQFFGPGTRLTVL.